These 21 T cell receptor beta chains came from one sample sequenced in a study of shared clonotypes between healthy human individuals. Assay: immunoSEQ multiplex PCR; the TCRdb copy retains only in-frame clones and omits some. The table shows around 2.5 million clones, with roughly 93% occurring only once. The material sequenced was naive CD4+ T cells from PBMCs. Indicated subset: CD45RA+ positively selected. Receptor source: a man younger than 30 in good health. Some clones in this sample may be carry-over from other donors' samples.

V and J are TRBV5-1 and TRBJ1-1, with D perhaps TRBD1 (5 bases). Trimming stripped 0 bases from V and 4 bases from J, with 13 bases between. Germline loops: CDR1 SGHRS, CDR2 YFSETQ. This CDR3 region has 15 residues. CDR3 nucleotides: TGCGCCAGCAGCTTGGTTGGGGCACATGGCACTGAAGCTTTCTTT. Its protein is CASSLVGAHGTEAFF.

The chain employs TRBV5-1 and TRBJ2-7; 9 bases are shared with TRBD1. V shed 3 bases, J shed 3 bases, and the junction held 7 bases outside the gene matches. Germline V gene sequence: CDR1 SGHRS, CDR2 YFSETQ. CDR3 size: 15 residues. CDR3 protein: CASSSSGQGFYEQYF. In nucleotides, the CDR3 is TGCGCCAGCAGCTCGTCGGGACAGGGCTTCTACGAGCAGTACTTC.

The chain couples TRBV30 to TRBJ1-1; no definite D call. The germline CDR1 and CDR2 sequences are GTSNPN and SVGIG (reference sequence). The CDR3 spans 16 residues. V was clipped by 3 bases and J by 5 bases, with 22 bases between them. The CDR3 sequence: CAWRPTLRAGTTEAFF. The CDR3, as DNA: TGTGCCTGGAGACCCACACTCCGGGCAGGAACGACTGAAGCTTTCTTT.

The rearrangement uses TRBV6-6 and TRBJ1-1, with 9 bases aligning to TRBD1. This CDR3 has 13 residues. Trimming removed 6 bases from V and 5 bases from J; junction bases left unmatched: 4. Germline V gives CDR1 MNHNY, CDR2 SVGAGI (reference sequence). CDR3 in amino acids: CASRDRGGTEAFF. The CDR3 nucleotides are TGTGCCAGCAGGGACAGGGGAGGAACTGAAGCTTTCTTT.

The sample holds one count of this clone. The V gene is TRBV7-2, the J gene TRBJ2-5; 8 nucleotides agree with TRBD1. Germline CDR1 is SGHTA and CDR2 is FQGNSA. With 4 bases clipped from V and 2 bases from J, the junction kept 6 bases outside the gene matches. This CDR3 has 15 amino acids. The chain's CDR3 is CASSSSTGAQETQYF. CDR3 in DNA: TGTGCCAGCAGCTCATCGACAGGGGCGCAAGAGACCCAGTACTTC.

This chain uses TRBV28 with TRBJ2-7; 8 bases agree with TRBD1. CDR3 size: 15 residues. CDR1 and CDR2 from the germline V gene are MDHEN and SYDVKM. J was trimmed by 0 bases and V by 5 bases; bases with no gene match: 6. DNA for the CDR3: TGTGCCAGCAGTCCCGGACAGGGACCCTCCTACGAGCAGTACTTC. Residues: CASSPGQGPSYEQYF.

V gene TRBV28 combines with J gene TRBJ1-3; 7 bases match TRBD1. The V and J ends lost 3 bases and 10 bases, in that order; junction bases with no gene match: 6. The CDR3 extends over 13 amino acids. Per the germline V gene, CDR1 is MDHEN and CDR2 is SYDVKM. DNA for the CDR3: TGTGCCAGCAGTTTGTTACAGGGGATAACCATATATTTT. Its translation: CASSLLQGITIYF.

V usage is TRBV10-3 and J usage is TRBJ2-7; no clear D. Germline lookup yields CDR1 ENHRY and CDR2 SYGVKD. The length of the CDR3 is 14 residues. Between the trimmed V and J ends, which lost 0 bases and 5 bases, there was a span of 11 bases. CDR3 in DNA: TGTGCCATCAGTGAGTCGACGGCGCTTCACGAGCAGTACTTC. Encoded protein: CAISESTALHEQYF.

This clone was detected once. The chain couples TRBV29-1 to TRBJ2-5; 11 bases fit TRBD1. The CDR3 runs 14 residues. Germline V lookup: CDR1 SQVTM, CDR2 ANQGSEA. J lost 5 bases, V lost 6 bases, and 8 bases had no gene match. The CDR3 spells CSVRDRGNLETQYF. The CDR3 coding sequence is TGCAGCGTGAGGGACAGGGGGAATCTTGAGACCCAGTACTTC.

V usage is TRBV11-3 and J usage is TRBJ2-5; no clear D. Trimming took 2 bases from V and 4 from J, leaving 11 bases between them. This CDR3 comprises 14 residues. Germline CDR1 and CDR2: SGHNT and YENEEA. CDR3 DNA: TGTGCCAGCAGCTTATTGGCAGAAGGAGAGACCCAGTACTTC. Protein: CASSLLAEGETQYF.

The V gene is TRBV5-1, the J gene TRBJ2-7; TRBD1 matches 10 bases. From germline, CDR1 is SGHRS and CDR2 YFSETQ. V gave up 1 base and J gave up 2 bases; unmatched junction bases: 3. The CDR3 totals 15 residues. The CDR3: CASSLPGTGAYEQYF. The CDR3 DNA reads TGCGCCAGCAGCTTGCCCGGGACAGGGGCCTACGAGCAGTACTTC.

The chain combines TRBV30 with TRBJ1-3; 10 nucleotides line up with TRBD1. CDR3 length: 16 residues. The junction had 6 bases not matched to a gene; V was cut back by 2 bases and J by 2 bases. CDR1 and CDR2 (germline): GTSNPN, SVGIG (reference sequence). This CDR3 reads CAWSPGGTGAGNTIYF. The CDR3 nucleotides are TGTGCCTGGAGTCCAGGGGGGACAGGGGCTGGAAACACCATATATTTT.

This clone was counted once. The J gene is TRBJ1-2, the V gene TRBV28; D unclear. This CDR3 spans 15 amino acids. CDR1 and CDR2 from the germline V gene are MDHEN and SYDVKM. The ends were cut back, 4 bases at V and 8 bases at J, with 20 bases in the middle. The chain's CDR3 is CASSSAPRGDQGYTF. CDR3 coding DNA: TGTGCCAGCAGTTCCGCCCCACGGGGAGACCAGGGCTACACCTTC.

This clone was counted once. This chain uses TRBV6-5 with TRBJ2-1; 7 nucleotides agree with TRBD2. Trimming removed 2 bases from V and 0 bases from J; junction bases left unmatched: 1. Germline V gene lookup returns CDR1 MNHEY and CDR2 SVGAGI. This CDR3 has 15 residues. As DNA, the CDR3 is TGTGCCAGCAGTTACGGGGGGGGCTCCTACAATGAGCAGTTCTTC. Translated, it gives CASSYGGGSYNEQFF.

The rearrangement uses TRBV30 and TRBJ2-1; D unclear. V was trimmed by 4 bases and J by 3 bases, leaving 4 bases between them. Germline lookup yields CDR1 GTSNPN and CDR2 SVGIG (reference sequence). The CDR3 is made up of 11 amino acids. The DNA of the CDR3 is TGTGCCTGGAAAGGCTACAATGAGCAGTTCTTC. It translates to CAWKGYNEQFF.

The CDR3 nucleotides read TGTGCCAGTAGTATGTGGCTAGCGGGAGTAAACGAGCAGTACTTC. Translating it yields CASSMWLAGVNEQYF. The chain couples TRBV19 to TRBJ2-7; 10 bases fit TRBD2. Germline lookup yields CDR1 LNHDA and CDR2 SQIVND (reference sequence). Trimming removed 3 bases from V and 5 bases from J; junction bases left unmatched: 7. The CDR3 is 15 residues long.

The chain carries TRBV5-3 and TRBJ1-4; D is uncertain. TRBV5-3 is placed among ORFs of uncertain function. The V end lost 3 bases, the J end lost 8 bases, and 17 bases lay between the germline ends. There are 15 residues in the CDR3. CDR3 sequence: CARSSRTPGREKLFF. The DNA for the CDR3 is TGTGCCAGAAGCTCCAGGACCCCGGGTAGGGAAAAACTGTTTTTT.

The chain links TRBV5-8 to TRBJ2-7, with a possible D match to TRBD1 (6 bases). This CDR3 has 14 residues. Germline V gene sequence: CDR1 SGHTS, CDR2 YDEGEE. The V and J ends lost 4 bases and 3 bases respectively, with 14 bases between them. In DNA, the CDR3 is TGTGCCAGCAGCCCGAGACAGGCGGACTACGAGCAGTACTTC. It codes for CASSPRQADYEQYF.

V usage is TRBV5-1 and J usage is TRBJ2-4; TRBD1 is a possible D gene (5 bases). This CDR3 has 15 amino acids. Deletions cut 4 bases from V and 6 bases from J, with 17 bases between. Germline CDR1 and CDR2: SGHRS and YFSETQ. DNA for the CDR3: TGCGCCAGCAGCCCCAGGGTGGGATTGGGAAACATTCAGTACTTC. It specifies CASSPRVGLGNIQYF.

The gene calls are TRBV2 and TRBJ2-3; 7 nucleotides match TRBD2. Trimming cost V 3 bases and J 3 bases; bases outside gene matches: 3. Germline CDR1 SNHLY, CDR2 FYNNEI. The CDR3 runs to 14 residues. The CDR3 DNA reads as TGTGCCAGCAGTGACAGGCGGGGGACAGATACGCAGTATTTT. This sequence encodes CASSDRRGTDTQYF.

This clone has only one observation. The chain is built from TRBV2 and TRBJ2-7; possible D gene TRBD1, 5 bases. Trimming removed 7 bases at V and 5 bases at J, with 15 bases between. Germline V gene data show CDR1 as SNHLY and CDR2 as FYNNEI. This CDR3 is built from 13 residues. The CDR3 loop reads CASTPQGVNEQYF. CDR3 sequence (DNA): TGTGCCAGCACTCCCCAGGGTGTCAACGAGCAGTACTTC.